A selection of T cell receptor beta chains follows, all from one sample in a study of CD8 T cells in ankylosing spondylitis. TCRdb re-called the 5' RACE reads through MiXCR, storing one row per CDR3 protein. The profile shows some 130,000 distinct CDR3 sequences, more than 7% of them singletons. The source material was synovial fluid, either unsorted or a sorted T cell fraction (not recorded which). The receptor set was obtained from a male donor with ankylosing spondylitis. CDR3s include the opening cysteine and the closing phenylalanine or tryptophan. A D gene is named only where the DNA matches it firmly. Where a row states a size, it is once, few, many or the class of an expanded clone; other rows omit it.

v_gene: TRBV28; j_gene: TRBJ2-3; abundance: many; d_gene: NA; CDR3aa: CASNTGGTDTQYF; CDR3nt: TGTGCCAGCAACACCGGTGGCACAGATACGCAGTATTTT
v_gene: TRBV7-6; j_gene: TRBJ2-7; abundance: many; d_gene: TRBD1; CDR3aa: CASSLDRGARYEQYF; CDR3nt: TGTGCCAGCAGCTTGGACAGGGGCGCCAGATACGAGCAGTACTTC
v_gene: TRBV5-5; j_gene: TRBJ2-7; abundance: NA; d_gene: TRBD1; CDR3aa: CASRRQGTETYEQYF; CDR3nt: TGTGCCAGCCGAAGACAGGGAACGGAAACCTACGAGCAGTACTTC
v_gene: TRBV19; j_gene: TRBJ2-5; abundance: many; d_gene: TRBD2; CDR3aa: CASSTGLGVGETQYF; CDR3nt: TGTGCCAGTAGTACCGGACTAGGGGTCGGAGAGACCCAGTACTTC
v_gene: TRBV7-2; j_gene: TRBJ1-5; abundance: NA; d_gene: NA; CDR3aa: CASSDGTHQNQPQHF; CDR3nt: TGTGCCAGCAGCGATGGCACACATCAGAATCAGCCCCAGCATTTT
v_gene: TRBV6-1; j_gene: TRBJ1-2; abundance: few; d_gene: TRBD1; CDR3aa: CASSKRTGGSYGYTF; CDR3nt: TGTGCCAGCAGCAAGAGGACAGGGGGAAGCTATGGCTACACCTTC
v_gene: TRBV29-1; j_gene: TRBJ1-6; abundance: many; d_gene: NA; CDR3aa: CSVRSGNYNSPLHF; CDR3nt: TGCAGCGTTCGTTCAGGGAACTATAATTCACCCCTCCACTTT
v_gene: TRBV20-1; j_gene: TRBJ1-1; abundance: few; d_gene: NA; CDR3aa: CGINRVYTEAFF; CDR3nt: TGCGGAATAAACAGGGTTTACACTGAAGCTTTCTTT
v_gene: TRBV3-1; j_gene: TRBJ1-6; abundance: NA; d_gene: TRBD1; CDR3aa: CASRPPGTANSPLHF; CDR3nt: TGTGCCAGCAGACCCCCCGGGACAGCAAATTCACCCCTCCACTTT
v_gene: TRBV4-3; j_gene: TRBJ2-1; abundance: NA; d_gene: NA; CDR3aa: CASSQKMFIGEQFF; CDR3nt: TGCGCCAGCAGTCAAAAAATGTTTATCGGTGAGCAGTTCTTC
v_gene: TRBV29-1; j_gene: TRBJ1-2; abundance: few; d_gene: NA; CDR3aa: CSVYTVTNYGYTF; CDR3nt: TGCAGCGTTTACACAGTGACTAACTATGGCTACACCTTC
v_gene: TRBV20-1; j_gene: TRBJ1-1; abundance: many; d_gene: NA; CDR3aa: CSARDPNSGEHTEAFF; CDR3nt: TGCAGTGCTAGAGATCCGAACAGCGGGGAGCACACTGAAGCTTTCTTT
v_gene: TRBV7-2; j_gene: TRBJ2-5; abundance: many; d_gene: NA; CDR3aa: CASSLRSSGGYTETQYF; CDR3nt: TGTGCCAGCAGCTTACGTAGTTCTGGAGGGTATACAGAGACCCAGTACTTC
v_gene: TRBV5-6; j_gene: TRBJ2-4; abundance: NA; d_gene: TRBD2; CDR3aa: CASSLPGLAPYF; CDR3nt: TGTGCCAGCAGCTTACCGGGACTAGCCCCGTACTTC
v_gene: TRBV4-2; j_gene: TRBJ2-6; abundance: few; d_gene: NA; CDR3aa: CASSQGRRISGANVLTF; CDR3nt: TGTGCCAGCAGCCAAGGTCGGAGGATCTCTGGGGCCAACGTCCTGACTTTC
v_gene: TRBV12-3/TRBV12-4; j_gene: TRBJ2-3; abundance: many; d_gene: TRBD1; CDR3aa: CASTPGQGGDTQYF; CDR3nt: TGTGCCAGCACCCCGGGACAGGGCGGCGATACGCAGTATTTT
v_gene: TRBV20-1; j_gene: TRBJ2-1; abundance: many; d_gene: NA; CDR3aa: CSGKEGTDNEQFF; CDR3nt: TGCAGCGGGAAGGAGGGAACCGACAATGAGCAGTTCTTC
v_gene: TRBV6-5; j_gene: TRBJ2-5; abundance: many; d_gene: NA; CDR3aa: CASSYSGRGLETQYF; CDR3nt: TGTGCCAGCAGTTACTCGGGACGGGGCTTAGAGACCCAGTACTTC
v_gene: TRBV24-1; j_gene: TRBJ2-3; abundance: few; d_gene: NA; CDR3aa: CATSDPGPGTDTQYF; CDR3nt: TGTGCCACCAGTGATCCGGGCCCAGGCACAGATACGCAGTATTTT
v_gene: TRBV29-1; j_gene: TRBJ2-7; abundance: few; d_gene: TRBD2; CDR3aa: CSVAQRAGAQYF; CDR3nt: TGCAGCGTCGCTCAACGGGCGGGAGCACAGTACTTC
v_gene: TRBV7-9; j_gene: TRBJ2-3; abundance: few; d_gene: NA; CDR3aa: CASSSGWGRRVTDTQYF; CDR3nt: TGTGCCAGCAGCTCAGGATGGGGGAGAAGGGTCACAGATACGCAGTATTTT
v_gene: TRBV7-2; j_gene: TRBJ2-7; abundance: NA; d_gene: TRBD1; CDR3aa: CASSPQTGFRYEQYF; CDR3nt: TGTGCCAGCAGCCCCCAGACAGGGTTTAGGTACGAGCAGTACTTC
v_gene: TRBV29-1; j_gene: TRBJ2-1; abundance: many; d_gene: NA; CDR3aa: CSVGTNEQFF; CDR3nt: TGCAGCGTTGGCACAAATGAGCAGTTCTTC
v_gene: TRBV19; j_gene: TRBJ2-4; abundance: NA; d_gene: NA; CDR3aa: CASSAAGSNIQYF; CDR3nt: TGTGCCAGTAGCGCGGCGGGATCAAACATTCAGTACTTC
v_gene: TRBV20-1; j_gene: TRBJ2-3; abundance: many; d_gene: NA; CDR3aa: CSAPRHLAGTSTDTQYF; CDR3nt: TGCAGTGCTCCCCGTCACTTGGCCGGAACCAGCACAGATACGCAGTATTTT
v_gene: TRBV6-5; j_gene: TRBJ1-6; abundance: many; d_gene: NA; CDR3aa: CASSYAGVNSPLHF; CDR3nt: TGTGCCAGCAGTTACGCAGGGGTCAATTCACCCCTCCACTTT
v_gene: TRBV28; j_gene: TRBJ2-7; abundance: few; d_gene: TRBD2; CDR3aa: CAGRRGGSYEQYF; CDR3nt: TGTGCCGGCAGGCGCGGGGGGTCCTACGAGCAGTACTTC
v_gene: TRBV2; j_gene: TRBJ2-5; abundance: few; d_gene: TRBD1; CDR3aa: CASRVDRVETQYF; CDR3nt: TGTGCCAGCAGGGTCGACAGGGTTGAGACCCAGTACTTC
v_gene: TRBV9; j_gene: TRBJ2-1; abundance: many; d_gene: TRBD2; CDR3aa: CASSVGTSAYNEQFF; CDR3nt: TGTGCCAGCAGCGTAGGGACTAGCGCCTACAATGAGCAGTTCTTC
v_gene: TRBV20-1; j_gene: TRBJ1-2; abundance: few; d_gene: NA; CDR3aa: CSARRELIGYTF; CDR3nt: TGCAGTGCTAGGCGGGAACTCATCGGCTACACCTTC
v_gene: TRBV25-1; j_gene: TRBJ2-1; abundance: few; d_gene: TRBD2; CDR3aa: CASWGGTSARSYNEQFF; CDR3nt: TGTGCCAGCTGGGGTGGGACTAGCGCCCGCTCCTACAATGAGCAGTTCTTC
v_gene: TRBV5-1; j_gene: TRBJ2-7; abundance: few; d_gene: TRBD2; CDR3aa: CASSLTSGTYEQYF; CDR3nt: TGCGCCAGCAGCTTGACTAGCGGTACCTACGAGCAGTACTTC
v_gene: TRBV20-1; j_gene: TRBJ2-1; abundance: few; d_gene: TRBD2; CDR3aa: CSAEVSGSREQFF; CDR3nt: TGCAGTGCAGAAGTAAGCGGGAGCAGGGAGCAGTTCTTC
v_gene: TRBV7-6; j_gene: TRBJ2-5; abundance: few; d_gene: NA; CDR3aa: CASSYARGETQYF; CDR3nt: TGTGCCAGCAGCTACGCGAGGGGTGAGACCCAGTACTTC
v_gene: TRBV9; j_gene: TRBJ2-5; abundance: many; d_gene: TRBD1; CDR3aa: CASSRQGSGETQYF; CDR3nt: TGTGCCAGCAGTCGACAGGGATCGGGAGAGACCCAGTACTTC
v_gene: TRBV3-1; j_gene: TRBJ2-1; abundance: few; d_gene: NA; CDR3aa: CASSQDWGDEQFF; CDR3nt: TGTGCCAGCAGCCAAGATTGGGGGGATGAGCAGTTCTTC
v_gene: TRBV7-2; j_gene: TRBJ2-5; abundance: NA; d_gene: TRBD2; CDR3aa: CASSFQLAGKETQYF; CDR3nt: TGTGCCAGCAGCTTTCAACTAGCGGGTAAAGAGACCCAGTACTTC
v_gene: TRBV28; j_gene: TRBJ2-7; abundance: many; d_gene: TRBD1; CDR3aa: CASRPGQATYEQYF; CDR3nt: TGTGCCAGCAGGCCAGGACAGGCAACCTACGAGCAGTACTTC
v_gene: TRBV7-6; j_gene: TRBJ2-3; abundance: many; d_gene: TRBD1; CDR3aa: CASSRGQGYTDTQYF; CDR3nt: TGTGCCAGCAGCCGGGGACAGGGGTACACAGATACGCAGTATTTT
v_gene: TRBV5-1; j_gene: TRBJ1-1; abundance: many; d_gene: NA; CDR3aa: CASSDSLNTEAFF; CDR3nt: TGCGCCAGCAGCGACAGTCTGAACACTGAAGCTTTCTTT
v_gene: TRBV25-1; j_gene: TRBJ2-7; abundance: NA; d_gene: NA; CDR3aa: CASSVGTGYEQYF; CDR3nt: TGTGCCAGCAGCGTCGGGACGGGATACGAGCAGTACTTC
v_gene: TRBV5-1; j_gene: TRBJ1-5; abundance: many; d_gene: NA; CDR3aa: CASSFSGTRDQPQHF; CDR3nt: TGCGCCAGCAGCTTCTCTGGGACCCGGGATCAGCCCCAGCATTTT
v_gene: TRBV28; j_gene: TRBJ2-1; abundance: few; d_gene: TRBD2; CDR3aa: CASWSSGRYNEQFF; CDR3nt: TGTGCCAGCTGGTCTAGCGGGAGATACAATGAGCAGTTCTTC
v_gene: TRBV12-3/TRBV12-4; j_gene: TRBJ2-1; abundance: many; d_gene: NA; CDR3aa: CASSLVGDNEQFF; CDR3nt: TGTGCCAGCAGTTTAGTAGGGGACAATGAGCAGTTCTTC
v_gene: TRBV6-5; j_gene: TRBJ2-7; abundance: many; d_gene: TRBD1; CDR3aa: CASSYSTGPSYEQYF; CDR3nt: TGTGCCAGCAGTTACTCGACAGGGCCTTCCTACGAGCAGTACTTC
v_gene: TRBV7-2; j_gene: TRBJ2-1; abundance: NA; d_gene: NA; CDR3aa: CASSLRGGNEQFF; CDR3nt: TGTGCCAGCAGCTTAAGAGGAGGAAATGAGCAGTTCTTC
v_gene: TRBV6-1; j_gene: TRBJ1-4; abundance: few; d_gene: NA; CDR3aa: CASSDRVGDRDEKLFF; CDR3nt: TGTGCCAGCAGTGATCGCGTTGGGGATCGGGATGAAAAACTGTTTTTT
v_gene: TRBV6-2/TRBV6-3; j_gene: TRBJ1-1; abundance: NA; d_gene: TRBD1; CDR3aa: CASSFGGHRGVTEAFF; CDR3nt: TGTGCCAGCAGCTTCGGGGGCCACAGGGGGGTCACTGAAGCTTTCTTT
v_gene: TRBV2; j_gene: TRBJ1-4; abundance: many; d_gene: NA; CDR3aa: CASSDPGTPTNEKLFF; CDR3nt: TGTGCCAGCAGTGATCCGGGGACACCAACTAATGAAAAACTGTTTTTT
v_gene: TRBV28; j_gene: TRBJ1-1; abundance: many; d_gene: NA; CDR3aa: CASSLWTGMNTEAFF; CDR3nt: TGTGCCAGCAGTTTATGGACAGGCATGAACACTGAAGCTTTCTTT
v_gene: TRBV20-1; j_gene: TRBJ2-5; abundance: NA; d_gene: NA; CDR3aa: CSARGLGETQYF; CDR3nt: TGCAGTGCAAGGGGGTTGGGAGAGACCCAGTACTTC
v_gene: TRBV11-3; j_gene: TRBJ2-1; abundance: few; d_gene: TRBD1; CDR3aa: CASSSGTGGSYNEQFF; CDR3nt: TGTGCCAGCAGCTCCGGGACAGGTGGATCCTACAATGAGCAGTTCTTC
v_gene: TRBV12-3/TRBV12-4; j_gene: TRBJ1-5; abundance: many; d_gene: TRBD1; CDR3aa: CASSLRTGDEPQHF; CDR3nt: TGTGCCAGCAGTTTACGAACAGGGGACGAGCCCCAGCATTTT
v_gene: TRBV18; j_gene: TRBJ2-1; abundance: NA; d_gene: TRBD1; CDR3aa: CASSFSGGLEQFF; CDR3nt: TGTGCCAGCTCATTCTCAGGGGGCCTGGAGCAGTTCTTC
v_gene: TRBV28; j_gene: TRBJ2-3; abundance: NA; d_gene: NA; CDR3aa: CASRAGADTQYF; CDR3nt: TGTGCCAGCAGGGCGGGGGCCGATACGCAGTATTTT
v_gene: TRBV29-1; j_gene: TRBJ2-2; abundance: many; d_gene: TRBD2; CDR3aa: CSVGLAGVTGELFF; CDR3nt: TGCAGCGTTGGTCTAGCGGGAGTCACCGGGGAGCTGTTTTTT
v_gene: TRBV20-1; j_gene: TRBJ2-5; abundance: NA; d_gene: TRBD2; CDR3aa: CSARVGGGAPETQYF; CDR3nt: TGCAGTGCTAGAGTTGGCGGGGGTGCCCCAGAGACCCAGTACTTC
v_gene: TRBV7-2; j_gene: TRBJ2-5; abundance: few; d_gene: NA; CDR3aa: CASSLMSQETQYF; CDR3nt: TGTGCCAGCAGCTTAATGTCACAAGAGACCCAGTACTTC